These 19 T cell receptor beta chains were all obtained from the same sample, sequenced in a study of T cells after yellow fever vaccination. TCRdb fed the 5' RACE reads into MiXCR, producing one record per CDR3 protein. Here the sample spans under 700,000 distinct CDR3 sequences, about a sixth being singletons. The sample in question was PBMCs, obtained 5 to 6 days after the first yellow fever vaccination. The source of these receptors is a man younger than 35 who received the YFV17D yellow fever vaccine.

V usage is TRBV7-8 and J usage is TRBJ2-5; 7 positions agree with TRBD1. The CDR3 contains 16 residues. V lost 5 bases and J lost 2; bases outside the gene matches: 11. In germline, CDR1 is SGHVS, CDR2 FQNEAQ. In nucleotides, the CDR3 is TGTGCCAGCAGCCCCTCCCGACAGGGACGACAAGAGACCCAGTACTTC. Translation gives CASSPSRQGRQETQYF.

There are many counts of this clonotype. This chain joins TRBV11-2 and TRBJ2-1; D uncertain. CDR1 and CDR2 (germline): SGHAT, FQNNGV. The ends were cut back, 0 bases at V and 14 bases at J, with 17 bases in the middle. This CDR3 is built from 14 residues. CDR3 sequence (DNA): TGTGCCAGCAGCTTAGACCCCCTCAGTGGTCGTGAGTTCTTC. Translating it yields CASSLDPLSGREFF.

This chain connects TRBV20-1 to TRBJ1-1, with D possibly TRBD1 on 5 matching bases. The V end was cut by 6 bases, the J end by 0 bases, with 11 bases between. This CDR3 is 13 amino acids long. CDR1 DFQATT and CDR2 SNEGSKA come from the germline V gene (reference sequence). The CDR3 sequence is CSAWDGMNTEAFF. The DNA for the CDR3 is TGCAGTGCGTGGGACGGGATGAACACTGAAGCTTTCTTT.

V is TRBV19 and J is TRBJ2-3; 8 positions agree with TRBD2. The trim removed 6 bases at V and 1 base at J, leaving 3 bases unmatched. This CDR3 spans 14 amino acids. The V gene's germline CDR1 is LNHDA and CDR2 SQIVND (reference sequence). CDR3 nucleotide sequence: TGTGCCAGTAGGATCGGGGGGGGCACAGATACGCAGTATTTT. Its translation is CASRIGGGTDTQYF.

This clonotype was detected ten times or more. V usage is TRBV6-2 or TRBV6-3 and J usage is TRBJ2-5; D might be TRBD1 (6 bases). Germline V lookup: CDR1 MNHEY, CDR2 SVGEGT. V gave up 7 bases and J gave up 6 bases, with 24 bases separating them. The CDR3 length is 16 residues. The CDR3 is CASTPVPDRHSKTQYF. The DNA of the CDR3 is TGTGCCAGCACTCCTGTCCCCGACAGGCATAGTAAGACCCAGTACTTC.

This clonotype was counted between two and nine times. The genes are TRBV20-1 and TRBJ2-1, with 8 nucleotides matching TRBD2. The CDR3 sequence is 14 residues long. Germline assignment: CDR1 DFQATT and CDR2 SNEGSKA (reference sequence). Germline trimming cut 5 bases from V and 0 bases from J; bases unmatched to any gene: 3. The CDR3 DNA sequence: TGCAGTGCTCTAGCGGGTGGCTCCTACAATGAGCAGTTCTTC. Residues: CSALAGGSYNEQFF.

The table lists this clonotype with a few counts. The chain is built from TRBV3-1 and TRBJ1-2, with no clear D. Germline V gene sequence: CDR1 LGHDT, CDR2 YNNKEL (reference sequence). The CDR3 is 12 residues long. With 0 bases removed from V and 8 bases from J, the gap between germline ends came to 7 bases. The CDR3 is CASSQEARGYTF. The CDR3 coding sequence is TGTGCCAGCAGCCAAGAAGCCCGAGGCTACACCTTC.

The V gene is TRBV4-3, the J gene TRBJ1-3; tentative D call: TRBD1 (6 bases). Looked up from germline, CDR1 is LGHNA and CDR2 is YSLEER. V lost 4 bases and J 7 bases, leaving 14 bases between the germline ends. CDR3 size: 14 residues. The CDR3 nucleotides are TGCGCCAGCAGCCCAGGGGCCAGGGGTAACACCATATATTTT. Its translation is CASSPGARGNTIYF.

This clonotype was detected only a few times. This chain joins TRBV11-2 and TRBJ2-2; 11 positions match TRBD2. CDR3 length: 18 residues. CDR1 is SGHAT, CDR2 FQNNGV, per germline. J gave up 0 bases and V 0 bases, and 3 bases lay outside the gene matches. CDR3 DNA: TGTGCCAGCAGCTTAGAACTAGCGGGGGCCTCGAACACCGGGGAGCTGTTTTTT. Translation: CASSLELAGASNTGELFF. The variable domain in full, completed from reference TRBV11-2 and TRBJ2-2, reads EAGVAQSPRYKIIEKRQSVAFWCNPISGHATLYWYQQILGQGPKLLIQFQNNGVVDDSQLPKDRFSAERLKGVDSTLKIQPAKLEDSAVYLCASSLELAGASNTGELFFGEGSRLTVL.

This clonotype was recorded a few times. J is TRBJ1-1 and V is TRBV12-3 or TRBV12-4; no definite D call. Between the trimmed V and J ends, which lost 1 base and 8 bases, there was a span of 8 bases. The CDR3 contains 12 residues. The CDR3 region is CASSLGRQEAFF. The CDR3, as DNA: TGTGCCAGCAGTTTAGGGCGTCAGGAAGCTTTCTTT.

The chain joins TRBV5-1 to TRBJ2-3; D possibly corresponds to TRBD1 (6 bases). The CDR3 covers 16 residues. Germline CDR1 reads SGHRS; CDR2 reads YFSETQ. Trimming pared 2 bases from V and 0 bases from J, leaving 13 bases between. Here the CDR3 reads CASSLSRGSSTDTQYF. CDR3 DNA sequence: TGCGCCAGCAGCTTATCGAGGGGGTCTAGCACAGATACGCAGTATTTT.

In its sample, this clonotype was seen a few times. The V gene is TRBV9, the J gene TRBJ2-7, with D perhaps TRBD1 (5 bases). CDR3 length equals 14 residues. V was shortened by 0 bases and J by 2 bases, with 9 bases between the two germline ends. Germline loops: CDR1 SGDLS, CDR2 YYNGEE. CDR3 bases: TGTGCCAGCAGCGTAGGTGGGGCACCCTACGAGCAGTACTTC. Residues: CASSVGGAPYEQYF.

This clonotype was observed a handful of times. This chain joins TRBV7-3 and TRBJ1-1; the D gene is possibly TRBD1 (5 bases). Germline loops: CDR1 SGHTA, CDR2 FQGTGA. This CDR3 region has 13 residues. The germline V and J ends were trimmed by 5 bases and 4 bases, with 11 bases remaining between them. CDR3 nucleotides: TGTGCCAGCAGCGGGGGAGGGTTCACTGAAGCTTTCTTT. It yields the protein CASSGGGFTEAFF. The variable domain in full, with the rest retrieved from reference TRBV7-3 and TRBJ1-1, is GAGVSQTPSNKVTEKGKYVELRCDPISGHTALYWYRQSLGQGPEFLIYFQGTGAADDSGLPNDRFFAVRPEGSVSTLKIQRTERGDSAVYLCASSGGGFTEAFFGQGTRLTVV.

V and J are TRBV7-9 and TRBJ2-1; possible D gene TRBD1, 5 bases. V lost 5 bases, J lost 10 bases, and 15 bases lay in between. The CDR3 totals 13 residues. In germline, CDR1 is SEHNR, CDR2 FQNEAQ (reference sequence). The CDR3 bases are TGTGCCAGCAGCCCCCCAGGGTTGGGAGAGCAGTTCTTC. The encoded protein is CASSPPGLGEQFF.

Only a few counts were recorded for this clonotype. The gene calls are TRBV6-2 or TRBV6-3 and TRBJ1-6, with D hard to call. Deletions cut 6 bases from V and 7 bases from J, with 16 bases between. The length of the CDR3 is 15 residues. Germline assignment: CDR1 MNHEY and CDR2 SVGEGT. This CDR3 is CASSFVRSWNSPLHF. DNA of the CDR3: TGTGCCAGCAGCTTCGTCCGGTCGTGGAATTCACCCCTCCACTTT.

This clonotype appeared a few times. The chain has TRBV9 and TRBJ2-3, with D uncertain. The CDR3 runs 12 residues. V lost 3 bases, J lost 3 bases, and 5 bases lay in between. Germline V gives CDR1 SGDLS, CDR2 YYNGEE. The CDR3 here is CASSDVTDTQYF. In DNA form, the CDR3 reads TGTGCCAGCAGCGATGTAACAGATACGCAGTATTTT. The full variable domain, completed using reference TRBV9 and TRBJ2-3, is DSGVTQTPKHLITATGQRVTLRCSPRSGDLSVYWYQQSLDQGLQFLIQYYNGEERAKGNILERFSAQQFPDLHSELNLSSLELGDSALYFCASSDVTDTQYFGPGTRLTVL.

This clonotype was detected a few times. The chain combines TRBV5-1 with TRBJ2-7; no firm D call. V shed 2 bases and J shed 0 bases, with 9 bases lying between them. Germline V gene sequence: CDR1 SGHRS, CDR2 YFSETQ. There are 14 residues in the CDR3. DNA for the CDR3: TGCGCCAGCAGCTTATCCCTGAGCTCCTACGAGCAGTACTTC. Protein sequence: CASSLSLSSYEQYF.

This chain connects TRBV4-1 to TRBJ2-7; either TRBD1 or TRBD2 may supply D (5 bases each). Deletions cut 0 bases from V and 3 bases from J, with 15 bases between. CDR3 length: 16 residues. CDR1 is MGHRA and CDR2 is YSYEKL in the germline V gene. The CDR3 loop is CASSQDLAGSVYEQYF. The CDR3 DNA sequence: TGCGCCAGCAGCCAAGATCTCGCAGGGAGTGTCTACGAGCAGTACTTC.

Only a few counts were recorded for this clonotype. J is TRBJ2-7 and V is TRBV12-3 or TRBV12-4; no firm D call. V shed 1 base and J shed 11 bases, with 12 bases lying between them. CDR3 length: 12 residues. The CDR3 region is CASSLGGSVKYF. CDR3 coding DNA: TGTGCCAGCAGTTTAGGTGGTTCGGTCAAGTACTTC.